This T cell receptor (beta chain) emerged from a study of cytomegalovirus exposure and HLA in healthy donors. Findings and limits, study-wide: A later examination showed that TCR association rates differed by HLA locus, with DRB1 most and HLA-C fewest. According to the study, 150 to 200 TCR beta chains were cytomegalovirus-associated.

This CDR3 comprises 12 residues. The V end was cut by 8 bases, the J end by 3 bases, with 8 bases between. Per the germline V gene, CDR1 is SEHNR and CDR2 is FQNEAQ (reference sequence). PCR involved 60 Vbeta and 13 Jbeta primers. Libraries were prepared by immunoSEQ multiplex PCR; TCRdb keeps only in-frame clonotypes and omits some of them. Found here are 99,000 or so clones, nearly 85% of them singletons; the top ten hold 6.1%. A remark on this clone: The target antigen is unknown.

Sequencing was performed on PBMCs. The chain carries TRBV7-9 and TRBJ1-5; D is undetermined. This TCR derives from a man between 18 and 29 years old in good health and CMV-seronegative. The CDR3 DNA sequence: TGTGCCAGCTCAGCGTACAATCAGCCCCAGCATTTT. Translating gives CASSAYNQPQHF.